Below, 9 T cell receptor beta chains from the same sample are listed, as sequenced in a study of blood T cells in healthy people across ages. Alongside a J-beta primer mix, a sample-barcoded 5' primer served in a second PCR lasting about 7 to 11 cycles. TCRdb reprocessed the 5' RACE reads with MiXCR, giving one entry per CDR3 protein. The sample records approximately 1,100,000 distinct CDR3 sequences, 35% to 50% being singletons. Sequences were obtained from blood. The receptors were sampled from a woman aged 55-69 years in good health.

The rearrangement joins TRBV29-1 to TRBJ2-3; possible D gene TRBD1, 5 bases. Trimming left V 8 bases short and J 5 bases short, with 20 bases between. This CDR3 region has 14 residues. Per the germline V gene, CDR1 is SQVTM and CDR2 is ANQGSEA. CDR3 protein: CSTRTTEVGDTQYF. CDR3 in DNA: TGCAGCACTCGTACGACAGAGGTTGGAGATACGCAGTATTTT.

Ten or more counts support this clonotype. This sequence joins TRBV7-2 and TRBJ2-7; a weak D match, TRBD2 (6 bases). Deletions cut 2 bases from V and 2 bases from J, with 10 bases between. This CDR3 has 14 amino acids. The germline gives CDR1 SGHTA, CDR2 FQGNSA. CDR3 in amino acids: CASSLQGGPYEQYF. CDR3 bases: TGTGCCAGCAGCTTACAGGGAGGACCCTACGAGCAGTACTTC.

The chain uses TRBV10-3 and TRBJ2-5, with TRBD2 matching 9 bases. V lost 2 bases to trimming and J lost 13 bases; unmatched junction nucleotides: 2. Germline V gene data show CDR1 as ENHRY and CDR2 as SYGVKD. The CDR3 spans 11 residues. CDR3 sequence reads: CAISEKGLAYF. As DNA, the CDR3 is TGTGCCATCAGTGAGAAGGGACTAGCGTACTTC.

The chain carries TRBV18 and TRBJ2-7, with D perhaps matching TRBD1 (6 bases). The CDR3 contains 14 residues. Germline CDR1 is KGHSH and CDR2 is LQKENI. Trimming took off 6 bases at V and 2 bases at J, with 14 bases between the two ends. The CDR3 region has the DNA TGTGCCAGCTCTCCGGGACAACGCCCCTACGAGCAGTACTTC. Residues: CASSPGQRPYEQYF.

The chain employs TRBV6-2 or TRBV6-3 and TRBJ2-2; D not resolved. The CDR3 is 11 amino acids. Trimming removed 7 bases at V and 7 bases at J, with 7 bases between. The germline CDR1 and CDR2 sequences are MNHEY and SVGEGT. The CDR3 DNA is TGTGCCAGCATTTGGGGCGGGGAGCTGTTTTTT. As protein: CASIWGGELFF.

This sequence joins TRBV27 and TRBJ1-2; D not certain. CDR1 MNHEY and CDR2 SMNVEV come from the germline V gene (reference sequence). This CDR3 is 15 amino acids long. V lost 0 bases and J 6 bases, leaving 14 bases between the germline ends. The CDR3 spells CASSLSARAIDGYTF. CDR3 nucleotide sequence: TGTGCCAGCAGTTTATCGGCCAGAGCTATTGATGGCTACACCTTC.

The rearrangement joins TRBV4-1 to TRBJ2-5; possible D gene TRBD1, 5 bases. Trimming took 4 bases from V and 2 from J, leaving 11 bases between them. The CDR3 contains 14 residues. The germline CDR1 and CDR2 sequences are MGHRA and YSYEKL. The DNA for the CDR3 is TGCGCCAGCAGCCCCCACAGGTCTCAAGAGACCCAGTACTTC. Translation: CASSPHRSQETQYF.

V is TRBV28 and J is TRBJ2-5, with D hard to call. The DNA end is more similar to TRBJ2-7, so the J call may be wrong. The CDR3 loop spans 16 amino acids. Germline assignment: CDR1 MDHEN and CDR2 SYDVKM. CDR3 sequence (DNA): TGTGCCAGCAGCTCCGGTAGAAGCGCCCTCTCCTACGAGCAGTACGTC. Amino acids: CASSSGRSALSYEQYV.

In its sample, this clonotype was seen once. For the CDR3, the DNA is TGTGCCAGCAGCTGGGAGCGACAGGGATACTACGAGCAGTACTTC. It codes for CASSWERQGYYEQYF. This chain connects TRBV5-6 to TRBJ2-4; 7 nucleotides agree with TRBD1. The J call could be wrong; TRBJ2-7 is a better fit for the DNA end. CDR3 length: 15 residues. Germline CDR1 SGHDT, CDR2 YYEEEE.